The TCR beta chain described here comes from a study of CD8 T cells in Susac syndrome. The RNA, roughly 0.5 to 1 ug, was put through reverse transcription using random hexamers. Across 54 Vbeta and 13 Jbeta, immunoSEQ multiplex PCR amplified TCR beta CDR3. One entry per CDR3 protein, called by TCRdb with MiXCR from the immunoSEQ multiplex PCR reads. The sample contains some 220,000 distinct CDR3 sequences, around 95% of which appear only once. Study results and limitations: That the number of individuals in its TCR sequencing and HLA analysis was relatively small was acknowledged by the study.

The CDR3 sequence is 18 residues long. V shed 4 bases and J 4 bases; nucleotides not matched to a gene: 9. Germline lookup yields CDR1 LGHDT and CDR2 YNNKEL (reference sequence). Details on this clonotype: What it binds is unknown.

The sequence was obtained from a human donor with multiple sclerosis. Input material: CD4+ T cells from PBMCs. The chain is built from TRBV3-1 and TRBJ2-1; 14 positions agree with TRBD2. Here the CDR3 reads CASSPGGTSGGRYNEQFF. CDR3 in DNA: TGTGCCAGCAGCCCGGGAGGGACTAGCGGGGGCCGTTACAATGAGCAGTTCTTC.